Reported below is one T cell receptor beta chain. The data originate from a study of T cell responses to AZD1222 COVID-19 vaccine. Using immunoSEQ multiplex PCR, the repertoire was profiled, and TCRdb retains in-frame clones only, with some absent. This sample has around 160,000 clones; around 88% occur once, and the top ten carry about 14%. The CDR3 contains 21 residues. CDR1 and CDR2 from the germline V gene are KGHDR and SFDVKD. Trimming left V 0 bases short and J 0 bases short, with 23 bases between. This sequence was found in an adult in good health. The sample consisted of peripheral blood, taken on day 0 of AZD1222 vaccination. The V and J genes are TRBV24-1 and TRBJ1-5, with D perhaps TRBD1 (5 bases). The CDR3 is CATSDLRRDSYDCYSNQPQHF. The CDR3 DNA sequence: TGTGCCACCAGTGATTTGCGCAGGGACTCTTATGATTGCTATAGCAATCAGCCCCAGCATTTT.